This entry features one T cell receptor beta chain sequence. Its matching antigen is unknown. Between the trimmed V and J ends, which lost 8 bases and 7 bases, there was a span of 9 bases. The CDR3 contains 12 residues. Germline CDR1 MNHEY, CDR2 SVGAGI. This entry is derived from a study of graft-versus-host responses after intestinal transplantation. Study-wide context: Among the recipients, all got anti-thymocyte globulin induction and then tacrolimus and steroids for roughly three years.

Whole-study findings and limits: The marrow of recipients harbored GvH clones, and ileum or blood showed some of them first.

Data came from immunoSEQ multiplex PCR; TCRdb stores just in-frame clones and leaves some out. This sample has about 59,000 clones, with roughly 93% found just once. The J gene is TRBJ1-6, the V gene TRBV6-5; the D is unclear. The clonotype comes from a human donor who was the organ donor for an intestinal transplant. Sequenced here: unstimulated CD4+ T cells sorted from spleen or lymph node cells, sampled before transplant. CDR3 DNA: TGTGCCAGCGGCAGGCTCAATTCACCCCTCCACTTT. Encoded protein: CASGRLNSPLHF.